A selection of T cell receptor beta chains follows, all from one sample in a study of CD8+CD57+ T cells in acquired aplastic anemia. TCRdb passed the reads through MiXCR, listing each CDR3 protein once. The profile shows around 150,000 distinct CDR3 sequences, about 50% of them singletons. Sequencing was performed on sorted CD4+, CD8+, or CD8+CD57+ T cells (not recorded which) from PBMCs. The receptors originated from a human donor with aplastic anemia. The CDR3 runs from the conserved cysteine through the conserved F or W. D genes are given only for firm matches. Size values are once, few and many counts, or a class for expanded clones, and some rows have none.

v_call	d_call	j_call	clone_size	cdr3_length	cdr3_aa	cdr3_nt
TRBV2	NA	TRBJ1-5	many	15	CATQEDSMGNQPQHF	TGTGCCACCCAGGAGGATTCCATGGGGAATCAGCCCCAGCATTTT
TRBV20-1	NA	TRBJ1-5	many	14	CSAVTGGASQPQHF	TGCAGTGCTGTTACGGGGGGAGCGAGTCAGCCCCAGCATTTT
TRBV27	NA	TRBJ1-5	few	14	CASKPIGGNQPQHF	TGTGCCAGCAAGCCCATCGGGGGCAATCAGCCCCAGCATTTT
TRBV7-9	NA	TRBJ1-5	many	13	CASSQGVGGPQHF	TGTGCCAGCAGCCAAGGCGTAGGCGGTCCCCAGCATTTT
TRBV12-5	NA	TRBJ2-1	many	12	CASGLAGDEQFF	TGTGCTAGTGGTTTGGCGGGGGATGAGCAGTTCTTC
TRBV15	NA	TRBJ2-3	few	14	CATSRAGSTDTQYF	TGTGCCACCAGCAGAGCCGGAAGCACAGATACGCAGTATTTT
TRBV19	NA	TRBJ1-6	once	12	CASSVGQSPLHF	TGTGCCAGTAGTGTTGGACAATCACCCCTCCACTTT
TRBV10-2	TRBD1	TRBJ2-7	NA	15	CASSESDRVTYEQYF	TGCGCCAGCAGTGAGTCTGACAGGGTGACCTACGAGCAGTACTTC
TRBV6-1	NA	TRBJ2-3	NA	14	CASSASGTTDTQYF	TGTGCCAGCAGTGCGTCCGGGACGACAGATACGCAGTATTTT
TRBV7-9	NA	TRBJ1-1	many	15	CASSFIDSPNTEAFF	TGTGCCAGCAGCTTTATAGACAGCCCGAACACTGAAGCTTTCTTT
TRBV6-5	TRBD2	TRBJ2-7	many	15	CASSYGREDSYEQYF	TGTGCCAGCAGTTACGGGCGGGAGGACTCCTACGAGCAGTACTTC
TRBV6-1	NA	TRBJ1-1	NA	14	CASSHRERAVEAFF	TGTGCCAGCAGCCACAGGGAGCGGGCAGTTGAAGCTTTCTTT
TRBV9	NA	TRBJ1-4	NA	13	CASSAGGTEKLFF	TGTGCCAGCAGCGCGGGGGGGACTGAAAAACTGTTTTTT
TRBV5-1	NA	TRBJ1-2	many	17	CASSFHGGVTPPPGYTF	TGCGCCAGCAGCTTCCATGGGGGAGTGACACCTCCCCCCGGCTACACCTTC
TRBV6-1	TRBD2	TRBJ2-3	many	15	CASRPGLESADTQYF	TGTGCCAGCAGGCCGGGACTAGAATCCGCAGATACGCAGTATTTT
TRBV2	TRBD2	TRBJ2-7	NA	14	CASSVGTRTWEQYF	TGTGCCAGCAGTGTAGGGACTAGGACGTGGGAGCAGTACTTC
TRBV20-1	NA	TRBJ1-5	NA	15	CSARGPRDSNQPQHF	TGCAGTGCTAGGGGACCGAGGGATAGCAATCAGCCCCAGCATTTT
TRBV5-1	NA	TRBJ2-3	NA	15	CASSLEGERADTQYF	TGCGCCAGCAGCTTGGAGGGGGAGAGGGCAGATACGCAGTATTTT
TRBV15	NA	TRBJ1-2	few	15	CATSPGVGVNYGYTF	TGTGCCACCAGCCCGGGCGTAGGGGTCAACTATGGCTACACCTTC
TRBV15	TRBD2	TRBJ2-3	NA	16	CATSRGLAGNTDTQYF	TGTGCCACCAGCAGGGGACTAGCGGGGAACACAGATACGCAGTATTTT
TRBV24-1	NA	TRBJ1-5	NA	15	CATSDRDGSNQPQHF	TGTGCCACCAGTGACAGGGATGGTAGCAATCAGCCCCAGCATTTT
TRBV7-9	NA	TRBJ1-4	many	13	CAGGPDGNEKLFF	TGTGCCGGGGGCCCAGACGGTAATGAAAAACTGTTTTTT
TRBV19	NA	TRBJ1-6	NA	15	CASSIGWTVNSPLHF	TGCGCCAGTAGTATAGGTTGGACAGTCAATTCACCCCTCCACTTT
TRBV20-1	NA	TRBJ2-7	many	12	CSARGQGYEQYF	TGCAGTGCTAGGGGTCAGGGGTACGAGCAGTACTTC
TRBV20-1	NA	TRBJ1-1	NA	13	CSARGSGIPEAFF	TGCAGTGCTAGAGGGTCAGGGATCCCTGAAGCTTTCTTT
TRBV10-3	TRBD2	TRBJ2-1	few	11	CATNHGTSSFF	TGTGCCACCAACCACGGGACTAGCTCGTTCTTC
TRBV7-9	TRBD1	TRBJ1-2	NA	14	CASSSPDRGYGYTF	TGTGCCAGCAGCTCACCGGACAGGGGCTATGGCTACACCTTC
TRBV10-3	TRBD1	TRBJ1-2	NA	14	CASSYPGQGNGYTF	TGTGCCAGCAGTTACCCGGGACAGGGTAATGGCTACACCTTC
TRBV5-1	TRBD1	TRBJ2-2	many	15	CASSRGQGWTGELFF	TGCGCCAGCAGCCGAGGACAGGGGTGGACCGGGGAGCTGTTTTTT
TRBV9	TRBD1	TRBJ2-7	NA	14	CASSLWTGGHEQYF	TGTGCCAGCAGTTTGTGGACAGGGGGCCACGAGCAGTACTTC
TRBV24-1	NA	TRBJ2-5	few	12	CATSPRPGTQYF	TGTGCCACCAGTCCGCGCCCCGGGACCCAGTACTTC
TRBV7-6	TRBD2	TRBJ2-3	NA	17	CASSFGTSGTSTDTQYF	TGTGCCAGCAGCTTTGGGACTAGCGGGACCAGCACAGATACGCAGTATTTT
TRBV9	TRBD2	TRBJ2-3	many	15	CASSFSGRDTDTQYF	TGTGCCAGCAGCTTTAGCGGGAGGGACACAGATACGCAGTATTTT
TRBV24-1	NA	TRBJ1-1	NA	13	CATRQLRNTEAFF	TGTGCCACCAGACAGTTAAGGAACACTGAAGCTTTCTTT
TRBV7-2	NA	TRBJ2-3	NA	12	CASSLYGDTQYF	TGTGCCAGCAGCTTATATGGAGATACGCAGTATTTT
TRBV29-1	NA	TRBJ1-1	NA	13	CSAARAENTEAFF	TGCAGCGCTGCGAGGGCAGAGAACACTGAAGCTTTCTTT
TRBV4-2	NA	TRBJ2-7	many	15	CASSQPGGLGYEQYF	TGTGCCAGCAGCCAACCCGGAGGGCTGGGGTACGAGCAGTACTTC
TRBV2	TRBD1	TRBJ1-1	NA	14	CASFPTGLNTEAFF	TGTGCCAGCTTCCCGACAGGGCTGAACACTGAAGCTTTCTTT
TRBV11-2	NA	TRBJ2-3	many	15	CASSDPSSGAATQYF	TGTGCCAGCAGCGACCCCTCGTCGGGGGCGGCTACGCAGTATTTT
TRBV6-1	NA	TRBJ2-3	NA	17	CASRPPEDLRSTDTQYF	TGTGCCAGCAGGCCGCCTGAGGATCTTCGTAGCACAGATACGCAGTATTTT
TRBV20-1	TRBD1	TRBJ2-7	NA	14	CSARTGTGTYEQYF	TGCAGTGCTAGGACCGGGACAGGGACCTACGAGCAGTACTTC
TRBV14	NA	TRBJ1-2	once	12	CASSLGLGGYTF	TGTGCCAGCAGCTTAGGGTTAGGTGGCTACACCTTC
TRBV19	NA	TRBJ2-7	NA	14	CASSSGRGFYEQYF	TGTGCCAGCAGTTCGGGACGGGGTTTCTACGAGCAGTACTTC
TRBV30	TRBD1	TRBJ2-7	NA	13	CAWSATGGGEQYF	TGTGCCTGGAGTGCCACAGGGGGCGGGGAGCAGTACTTC
TRBV7-3	TRBD2	TRBJ2-2	NA	13	CATGAGVTGELFF	TGTGCCACCGGGGCGGGAGTAACCGGGGAGCTGTTTTTT
TRBV5-8	NA	TRBJ2-1	many	10	CASSFSEQFF	TGTGCCAGCTCCTTCAGTGAGCAGTTCTTC
TRBV25-1	NA	TRBJ1-1	NA	16	CANPFYKNPGRGEAFF	TGTGCCAACCCATTTTACAAGAACCCTGGGAGGGGAGAAGCTTTCTTT
TRBV24-1	TRBD2	TRBJ2-7	NA	13	CATPTSGRCEQYF	TGTGCCACCCCGACTAGCGGGAGGTGCGAGCAGTACTTC
TRBV20-1	NA	TRBJ1-1	NA	12	CSASDRRGGAFF	TGCAGTGCGTCCGACAGGCGCGGGGGAGCTTTCTTT
TRBV10-2	NA	TRBJ2-7	NA	14	CASTGRRISYEQYF	TGCGCCAGCACCGGACGGCGGATCTCCTACGAGCAGTACTTC
TRBV2	NA	TRBJ2-3	once	14	CASTYGAFTDTQYF	TGTGCCAGCACCTACGGAGCTTTCACAGATACGCAGTATTTT
TRBV7-2	NA	TRBJ1-1	NA	15	CASRETGKMNTEAFF	TGTGCCAGCAGAGAGACGGGGAAAATGAACACTGAAGCTTTCTTT
TRBV29-1	TRBD1	TRBJ2-7	once	14	CSVGPNRGTYEQYF	TGCAGCGTTGGTCCGAACAGGGGGACCTACGAGCAGTACTTC
TRBV20-1	NA	TRBJ1-1	once	14	CSARDGSMNTEAFF	TGCAGTGCTAGAGATGGCAGCATGAACACTGAAGCTTTCTTT
TRBV29-1	TRBD2	TRBJ2-1	NA	16	CSVEDSLTSFYNEQFF	TGCAGCGTTGAAGACTCCCTGACTAGCTTCTACAATGAGCAGTTCTTC
TRBV20-1	TRBD2	TRBJ2-3	NA	14	CSAILAGITDTQYF	TGCAGTGCTATACTAGCGGGAATAACAGATACGCAGTATTTT
TRBV2	NA	TRBJ1-3	NA	14	CASSEGGSGNTIYF	TGTGCCAGCAGTGAAGGGGGTTCTGGAAACACCATATATTTT
TRBV15	NA	TRBJ2-3	once	14	CATSRQGGTDTQYF	TGTGCCACCAGCAGACAGGGTGGCACAGATACGCAGTATTTT
TRBV11-2	TRBD2	TRBJ2-1	many	18	CASSLGGPSGSAYNEQFF	TGTGCCAGCAGCTTAGGGGGCCCCAGCGGGAGCGCGTACAATGAGCAGTTCTTC